At least ten counts were recorded for the clone carrying this T cell receptor (beta chain). What it binds is not known. This entry belongs to a study of glioma-infiltrating T cells. Findings and limits, study-wide: Above-expected tissue-blood divergence occurred in all gliomas, most in low-grade ones. Only very few CDR3 sequences appeared in both tissue and blood.

The trim removed 2 bases at V and 5 bases at J, leaving 6 bases unmatched. CDR1 is SGHRS, CDR2 YFSETQ, per germline. This CDR3 region has 14 residues. Amplification of TCR alpha and beta CDR3 regions from RNA used iRepertoire nested multiplex PCR. For one-step reverse transcription and amplification, about 85-400 ng of tissue mRNA or PBMC total RNA was used. TCRdb re-analysed the multiplex PCR reads in MiXCR, keeping a single row per CDR3 protein. Of roughly 120,000 distinct CDR3 sequences listed, around a quarter are singletons. The chain uses TRBV5-1 and TRBJ2-7; 8 bases align to TRBD1. This clonotype was sampled from a human donor with low-grade glioma or glioblastoma, undergoing nonglioma brain surgery, or in good health (not recorded which). The sequencing input was glioma tissue, nonneoplastic brain tissue, or PBMCs (not recorded which). The CDR3 coding sequence is TGCGCCAGCAGCTTTGGCCAGGGGGCCAACGAGCAGTACTTC. Amino acids: CASSFGQGANEQYF.